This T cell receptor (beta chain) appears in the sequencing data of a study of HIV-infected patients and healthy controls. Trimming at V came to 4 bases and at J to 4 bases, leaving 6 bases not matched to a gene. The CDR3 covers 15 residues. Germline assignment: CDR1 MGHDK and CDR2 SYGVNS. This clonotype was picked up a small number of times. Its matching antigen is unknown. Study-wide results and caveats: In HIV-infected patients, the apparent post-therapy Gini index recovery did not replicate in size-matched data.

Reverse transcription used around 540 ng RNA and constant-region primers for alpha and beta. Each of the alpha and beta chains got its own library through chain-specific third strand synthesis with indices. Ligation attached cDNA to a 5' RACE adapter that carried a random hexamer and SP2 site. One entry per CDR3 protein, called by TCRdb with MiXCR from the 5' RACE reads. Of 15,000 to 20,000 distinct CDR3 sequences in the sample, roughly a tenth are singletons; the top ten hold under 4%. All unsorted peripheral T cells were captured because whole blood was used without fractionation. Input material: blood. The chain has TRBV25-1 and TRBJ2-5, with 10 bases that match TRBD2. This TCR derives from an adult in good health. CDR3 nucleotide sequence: TGTGCCAGCAGTGGGGATAGCGGGAGGTTAGAGACCCAGTACTTC. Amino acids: CASSGDSGRLETQYF.